The 17 T cell receptor beta chains below were found in one sample sequenced in a study of T cell responses to AZD1222 COVID-19 vaccine. TCRdb keeps only in-frame clones here, not all; method: immunoSEQ multiplex PCR. The data show 120,000 or so clones, with roughly 92% seen just once and around 1.5% held by the top ten. The source was peripheral blood, collected on day 0 of AZD1222 vaccination. These receptors were collected from an adult in good health.

In this sample, this clone turned up once. This chain links TRBV7-2 with TRBJ1-1, with D tentatively TRBD1 (6 bases). There are 13 residues in the CDR3. Germline V gives CDR1 SGHTA, CDR2 FQGNSA. V gave up 3 bases and J gave up 3 bases, with 8 bases separating them. The chain's CDR3 is CASSLSGDTEAFF. The CDR3 DNA reads TGTGCCAGCAGCTTGTCAGGGGACACTGAAGCTTTCTTT.

The chain couples TRBV7-6 to TRBJ2-2, with D perhaps matching TRBD2 (6 bases). The CDR3 runs 16 residues. Germline loops: CDR1 SGHVS, CDR2 FNYEAQ. Trimming removed 1 base from V and 4 bases from J, with 13 bases in between. CDR3 residues: CASSLGERVITGELFF. In nucleotides, the CDR3 is TGTGCCAGCAGCTTAGGGGAGCGGGTCATCACCGGGGAGCTGTTTTTT.

The table lists this clone with a count of one. This chain uses TRBV5-5 with TRBJ2-4, with unresolved D. Germline loops: CDR1 SGHKS, CDR2 YYEKEE (reference sequence). V gave up 0 bases and J gave up 7 bases, with 8 bases separating them. This CDR3 has 13 residues. The CDR3 nucleotides are TGTGCCAGCAGCTTGGAGGGCAGGAACATTCAGTACTTC. This translates into CASSLEGRNIQYF.

The chain links TRBV5-8 to TRBJ1-4, with TRBD1 matching over 8 bases. The CDR3 has 15 amino acids. Germline V gene data show CDR1 as SGHTS and CDR2 as YDEGEE. The ends lost 0 bases at V and 6 bases at J; junction bases unmatched: 4. CDR3 loop: CASSLAGTGDEKLFF. The DNA of the CDR3 is TGTGCCAGCAGCTTGGCCGGGACAGGTGATGAAAAACTGTTTTTT.

This chain joins TRBV11-1 and TRBJ1-1; the D gene is possibly TRBD1 (6 bases). Germline CDR1 SGHAT, CDR2 FQDESV (reference sequence). The ends were cut back, 5 bases at V and 4 bases at J, with 17 bases in the middle. The CDR3 runs 15 residues. In DNA, the CDR3 is TGTGCCAGCAGCCCAGGTGGGGGGCGACGCACTGAAGCTTTCTTT. Its protein is CASSPGGGRRTEAFF.

V usage is TRBV16 and J usage is TRBJ1-6; D gene uncertain. V lost 2 bases, J lost 4 bases, and 9 bases lay in between. The germline gives CDR1 KGHSY, CDR2 FQNENV. This CDR3 has 15 amino acids. The DNA for the CDR3 is TGTGCCAGCAGCCAACTCCGTCTTTATAATTCACCCCTCCACTTT. It codes for CASSQLRLYNSPLHF.

J is TRBJ2-7 and V is TRBV27; either TRBD1 or TRBD2 may supply D (5 bases each). Germline V gene data show CDR1 as MNHEY and CDR2 as SMNVEV (reference sequence). V gave up 1 base and J gave up 6 bases, with 16 bases separating them. CDR3 length equals 15 residues. The CDR3 region is CASSLYGGQTGEQYF. In DNA, the CDR3 is TGTGCCAGCAGTTTATATGGGGGTCAAACGGGCGAGCAGTACTTC.

The chain combines TRBV5-1 with TRBJ1-5, with unresolved D. CDR3 length equals 14 residues. Germline V gene lookup returns CDR1 SGHRS and CDR2 YFSETQ. V lost 1 base and J lost 4, with 9 bases in between. CDR3 loop: CASSLYAGNQPQHF. DNA of the CDR3: TGCGCCAGCAGCTTGTATGCGGGGAATCAGCCCCAGCATTTT.

CDR3 protein: CASSQDRGTEAFF. The CDR3 nucleotides read TGTGCCAGCAGCCAAGATAGAGGGACTGAAGCTTTCTTT. The chain has TRBV3-1 (or the pseudogene TRBV3-2) and TRBJ1-1; no clear D gene. There are 13 residues in the CDR3. Trimming left V 0 bases short and J 5 bases short, with 7 bases between. Germline V CDR1 and CDR2: LGHDT, YNNKEL (reference sequence).

V and J are TRBV7-5 and TRBJ1-1. TRBV7-5 is deemed a pseudogene. The CDR3 runs 15 residues. CDR3 DNA: TGTGCCAGAAGCCCCAGACCCCGGCGGAACACTGAAGCTTTCTTT. Translated: CARSPRPRRNTEAFF.

This chain joins TRBV24-1 and TRBJ2-1; D is uncertain. Germline V gives CDR1 KGHDR, CDR2 SFDVKD. Trimming cost V 3 bases and J 8 bases, with 16 bases left between them. The CDR3 sequence is 15 residues long. The CDR3 spells CATSDARAHLYEQFF. CDR3 DNA: TGTGCCACCAGTGATGCCCGGGCCCATCTCTATGAGCAGTTCTTC.

This sequence joins TRBV27 and TRBJ1-2; 10 nucleotides line up with TRBD1. This CDR3 is built from 15 residues. V shed 8 bases, J shed 6 bases, and the junction held 12 bases outside the gene matches. Germline V gives CDR1 MNHEY, CDR2 SMNVEV (reference sequence). DNA for the CDR3: TGTGCCAGCGGAAGACAGGGGGCGCCGTCAAATGGCTACACCTTC. Its protein is CASGRQGAPSNGYTF.

This clone has more than one count but fewer than ten. The rearrangement joins TRBV2 to TRBJ1-2; tentatively, D is TRBD1 (5 bases). This CDR3 region has 12 residues. V gave up 9 bases and J gave up 0 bases, with 8 bases separating them. CDR1 SNHLY and CDR2 FYNNEI come from the germline V gene. The CDR3 is CASYRTNYGYTF. CDR3 nucleotides: TGTGCCAGTTACAGGACTAACTATGGCTACACCTTC.

V gene TRBV10-2 combines with J gene TRBJ2-2; tentatively, D is TRBD1 or TRBD2 (6 bases each). V dropped 2 bases and J dropped 2 bases, with 9 bases sitting between them. Germline CDR1 is WSHSY and CDR2 is SAAADI. The CDR3 consists of 15 residues. DNA for the CDR3: TGCGCCAGCAGTGAGGGGGGGCTTAACACCGGGGAGCTGTTTTTT. Amino acid sequence: CASSEGGLNTGELFF.

This chain uses TRBV2 with TRBJ1-1; D uncertain. The V and J ends lost 6 bases and 1 base respectively, with 9 bases between them. The germline gives CDR1 SNHLY, CDR2 FYNNEI. This CDR3 has 13 residues. CDR3 residues: CASSPEGNTEAFF. In DNA form, the CDR3 reads TGTGCCAGCAGCCCCGAAGGGAACACTGAAGCTTTCTTT.

This rearrangement joins TRBV5-1 to TRBJ2-1, with 8 bases lining up with TRBD2. V was pared by 1 base and J by 3 bases, with 3 bases of the junction left unmatched. The CDR3 has 15 residues. Germline V gene data show CDR1 as SGHRS and CDR2 as YFSETQ. The CDR3 is CASSLQSGSYNEQFF. DNA for the CDR3: TGCGCCAGCAGCTTGCAGAGCGGGAGCTACAATGAGCAGTTCTTC.

CDR3 protein: CASNPGGGAGGYTF. In DNA, the CDR3 is TGTGCCAGCAACCCCGGAGGGGGCGCCGGTGGCTACACCTTC. The chain has TRBV7-9 and TRBJ1-2, with TRBD1 matching over 7 bases. V trimming: 7 bases; J trimming: 7 bases; junction bases outside the gene matches: 12. CDR1 and CDR2 (germline): SEHNR, FQNEAQ (reference sequence). CDR3 length: 14 amino acids.